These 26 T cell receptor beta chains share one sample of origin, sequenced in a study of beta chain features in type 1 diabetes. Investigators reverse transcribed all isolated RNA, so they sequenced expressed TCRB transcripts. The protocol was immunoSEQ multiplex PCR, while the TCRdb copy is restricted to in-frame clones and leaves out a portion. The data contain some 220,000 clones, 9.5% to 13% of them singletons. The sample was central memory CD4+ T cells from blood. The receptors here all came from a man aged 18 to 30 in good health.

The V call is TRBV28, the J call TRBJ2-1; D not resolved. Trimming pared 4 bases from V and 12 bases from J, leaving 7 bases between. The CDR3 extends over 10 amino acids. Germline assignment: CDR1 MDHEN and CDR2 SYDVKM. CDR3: CASSSHRQFF. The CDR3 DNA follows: TGTGCCAGCAGTTCCCATCGGCAGTTCTTC.

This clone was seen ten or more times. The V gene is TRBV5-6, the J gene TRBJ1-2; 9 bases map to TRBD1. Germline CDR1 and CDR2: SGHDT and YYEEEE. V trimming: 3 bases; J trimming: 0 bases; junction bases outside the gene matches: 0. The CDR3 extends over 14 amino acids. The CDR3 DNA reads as TGTGCCAGCAGCTGGACAGGGGCTAACTATGGCTACACCTTC. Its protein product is CASSWTGANYGYTF.

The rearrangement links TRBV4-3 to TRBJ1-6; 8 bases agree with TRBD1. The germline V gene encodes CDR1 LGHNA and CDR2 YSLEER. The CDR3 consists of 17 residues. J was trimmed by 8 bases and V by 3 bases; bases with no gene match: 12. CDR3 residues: CASSHATGASSDSPLHF. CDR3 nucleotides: TGCGCCAGCAGCCACGCGACAGGGGCCTCTTCGGATTCACCCCTCCACTTT.

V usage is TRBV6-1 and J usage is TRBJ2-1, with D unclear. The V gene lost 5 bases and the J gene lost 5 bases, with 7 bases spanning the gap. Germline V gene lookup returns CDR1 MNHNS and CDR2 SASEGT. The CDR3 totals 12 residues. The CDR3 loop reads CASSPAHNEQFF. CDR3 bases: TGTGCCAGCAGTCCTGCTCACAATGAGCAGTTCTTC.

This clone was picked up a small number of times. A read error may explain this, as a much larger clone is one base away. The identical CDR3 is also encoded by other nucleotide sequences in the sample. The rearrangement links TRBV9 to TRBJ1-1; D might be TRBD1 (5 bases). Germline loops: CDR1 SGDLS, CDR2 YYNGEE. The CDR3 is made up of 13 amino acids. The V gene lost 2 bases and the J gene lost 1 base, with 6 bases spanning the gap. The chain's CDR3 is CASSVDRNTEAFF. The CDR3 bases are TGTGCCAGCAGCGTCGACAGGAACACTGAAGCTTTCTTT.

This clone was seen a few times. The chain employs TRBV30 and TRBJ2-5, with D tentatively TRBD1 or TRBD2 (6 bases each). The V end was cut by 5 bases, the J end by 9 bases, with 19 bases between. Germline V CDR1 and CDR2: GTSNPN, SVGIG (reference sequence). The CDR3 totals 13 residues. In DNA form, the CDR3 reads TGTGCCTGGGGGGTGCGGGACATTGGGTCCCAGTACTTC. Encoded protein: CAWGVRDIGSQYF.

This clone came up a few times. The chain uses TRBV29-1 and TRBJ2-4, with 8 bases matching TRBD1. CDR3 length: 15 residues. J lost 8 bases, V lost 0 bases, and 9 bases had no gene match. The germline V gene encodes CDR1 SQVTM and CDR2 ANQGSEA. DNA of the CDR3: TGCAGCGTTGAAGATTTGTCCAGGGGGCGAGACATTCAGTACTTC. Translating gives CSVEDLSRGRDIQYF.

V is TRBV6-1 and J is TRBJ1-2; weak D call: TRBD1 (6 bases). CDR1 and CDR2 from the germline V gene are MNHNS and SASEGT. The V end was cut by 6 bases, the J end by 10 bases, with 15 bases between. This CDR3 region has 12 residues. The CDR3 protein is CASRLGQMDYTF. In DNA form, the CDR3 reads TGTGCCAGCAGACTCGGACAGATGGACTACACCTTC.

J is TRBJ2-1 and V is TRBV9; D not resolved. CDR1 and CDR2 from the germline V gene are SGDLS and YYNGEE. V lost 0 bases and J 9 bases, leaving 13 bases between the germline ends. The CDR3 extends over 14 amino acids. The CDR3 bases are TGTGCCAGCAGCGTAGTTGGGAAAGGCGCTGAGCAGTTCTTC. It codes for CASSVVGKGAEQFF.

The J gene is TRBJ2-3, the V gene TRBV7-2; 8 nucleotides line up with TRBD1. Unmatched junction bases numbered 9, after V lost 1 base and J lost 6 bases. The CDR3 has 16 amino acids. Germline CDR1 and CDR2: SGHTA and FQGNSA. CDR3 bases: TGTGCCAGCAGCTTAGTCCCCCCTACAGGGGGGGATACGCAGTATTTT. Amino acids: CASSLVPPTGGDTQYF. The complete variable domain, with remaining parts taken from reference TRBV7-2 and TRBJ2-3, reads GAGVSQSPSNKVTEKGKDVELRCDPISGHTALYWYRQSLGQGLEFLIYFQGNSAPDKSGLPSDRFSAERTGGSVSTLTIQRTQQEDSAVYLCASSLVPPTGGDTQYFGPGTRLTVL.

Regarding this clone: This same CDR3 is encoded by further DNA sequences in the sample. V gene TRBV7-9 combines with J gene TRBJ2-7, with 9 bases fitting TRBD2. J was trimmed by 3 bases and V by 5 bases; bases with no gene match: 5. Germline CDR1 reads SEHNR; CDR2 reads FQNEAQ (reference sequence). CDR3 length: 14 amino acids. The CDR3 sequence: CASSLTSGSYEQYF. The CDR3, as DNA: TGTGCCAGCAGCCTGACTAGCGGAAGCTACGAGCAGTACTTC. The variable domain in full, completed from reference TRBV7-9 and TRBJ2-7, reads DTGVSQNPRHKITKRGQNVTFRCDPISEHNRLYWYRQTLGQGPEFLTYFQNEAQLEKSRLLSDRFSAERPKGSFSTLEIQRTEQGDSAMYLCASSLTSGSYEQYFGPGTRLTVT.

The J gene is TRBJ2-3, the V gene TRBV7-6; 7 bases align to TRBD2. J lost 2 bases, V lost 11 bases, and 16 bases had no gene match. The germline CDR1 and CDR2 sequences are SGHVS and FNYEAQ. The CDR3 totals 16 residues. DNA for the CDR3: TGTGCCGACAGTCGGCTAGCGGAGCCTTACACAGATACGCAGTATTTT. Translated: CADSRLAEPYTDTQYF.

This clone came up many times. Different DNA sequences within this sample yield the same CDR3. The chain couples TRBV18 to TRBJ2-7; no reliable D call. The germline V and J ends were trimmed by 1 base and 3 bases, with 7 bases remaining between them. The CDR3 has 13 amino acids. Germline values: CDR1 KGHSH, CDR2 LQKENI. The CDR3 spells CASSPRGSYEQYF. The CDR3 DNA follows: TGTGCCAGCTCACCACGAGGAAGCTACGAGCAGTACTTC.

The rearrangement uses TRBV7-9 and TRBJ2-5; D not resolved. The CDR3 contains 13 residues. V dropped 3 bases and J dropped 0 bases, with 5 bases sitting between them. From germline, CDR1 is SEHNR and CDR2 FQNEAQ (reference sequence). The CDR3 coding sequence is TGTGCCAGCAGCTTCGTGTACCAAGAGACCCAGTACTTC. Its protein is CASSFVYQETQYF.

CDR3 coding DNA: TGCGCCAGCAGCCAAGATCTAAGGGACGGAGATCAGCCCCAGCATTTT. Its translation: CASSQDLRDGDQPQHF. The chain employs TRBV4-3 and TRBJ1-5; perhaps TRBD1 as D (5 bases). The length of the CDR3 is 16 residues. Trimming removed 0 bases from V and 5 bases from J, with 14 bases in between. CDR1 and CDR2 (germline): LGHNA, YSLEER.

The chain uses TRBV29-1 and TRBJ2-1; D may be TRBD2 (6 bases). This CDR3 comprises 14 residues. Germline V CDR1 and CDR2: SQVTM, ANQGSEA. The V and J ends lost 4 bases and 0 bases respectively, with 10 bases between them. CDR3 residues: CSVVPGSSYNEQFF. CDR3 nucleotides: TGCAGCGTTGTTCCCGGGAGCTCCTACAATGAGCAGTTCTTC.

The CDR3 here is CASSSPGGLAKNIQYF. CDR3 sequence (DNA): TGTGCCAGCAGTTCGCCCGGGGGGCTAGCCAAAAACATTCAGTACTTC. This rearrangement joins TRBV28 to TRBJ2-4; tentatively, D is TRBD2 (7 bases). Germline V lookup: CDR1 MDHEN, CDR2 SYDVKM. V lost 4 bases to trimming and J lost 0 bases, with 13 bases between them. This CDR3 region has 16 residues.

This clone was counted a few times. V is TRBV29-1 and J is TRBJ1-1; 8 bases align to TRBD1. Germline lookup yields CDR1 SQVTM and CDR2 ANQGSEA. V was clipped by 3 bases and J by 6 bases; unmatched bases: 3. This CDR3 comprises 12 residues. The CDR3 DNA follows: TGCAGCGTTGACAGGGGGCGAGCTGAAGCTTTCTTT. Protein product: CSVDRGRAEAFF.

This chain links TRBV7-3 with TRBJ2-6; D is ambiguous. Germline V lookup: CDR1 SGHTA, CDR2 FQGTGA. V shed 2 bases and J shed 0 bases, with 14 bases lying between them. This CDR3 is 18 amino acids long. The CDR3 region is CASSLGSPASSGANVLTF. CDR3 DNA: TGTGCCAGCAGCTTAGGATCTCCCGCAAGCTCTGGGGCCAACGTCCTGACTTTC.

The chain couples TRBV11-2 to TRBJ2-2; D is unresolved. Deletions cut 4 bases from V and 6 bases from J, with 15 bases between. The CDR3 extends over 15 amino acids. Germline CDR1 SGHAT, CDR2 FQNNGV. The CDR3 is CASSSLRVNAGELFF. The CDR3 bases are TGTGCCAGCAGCTCCCTAAGGGTCAACGCCGGGGAGCTGTTTTTT.

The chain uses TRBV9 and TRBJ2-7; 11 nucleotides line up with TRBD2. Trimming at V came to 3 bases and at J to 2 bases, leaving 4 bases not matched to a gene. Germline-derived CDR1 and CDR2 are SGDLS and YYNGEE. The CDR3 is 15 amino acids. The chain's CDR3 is CASSGTSGSTYEQYF. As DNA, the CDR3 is TGTGCCAGCAGCGGAACTAGCGGGAGCACCTACGAGCAGTACTTC. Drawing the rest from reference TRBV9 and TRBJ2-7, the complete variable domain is DSGVTQTPKHLITATGQRVTLRCSPRSGDLSVYWYQQSLDQGLQFLIQYYNGEERAKGNILERFSAQQFPDLHSELNLSSLELGDSALYFCASSGTSGSTYEQYFGPGTRLTVT.

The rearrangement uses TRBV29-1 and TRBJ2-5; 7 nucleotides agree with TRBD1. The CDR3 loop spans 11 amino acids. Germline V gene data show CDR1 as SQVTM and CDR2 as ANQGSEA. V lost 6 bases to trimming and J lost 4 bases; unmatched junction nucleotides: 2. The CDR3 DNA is TGCAGCGTGGGACAGCCAGAGACCCAGTACTTC. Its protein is CSVGQPETQYF.

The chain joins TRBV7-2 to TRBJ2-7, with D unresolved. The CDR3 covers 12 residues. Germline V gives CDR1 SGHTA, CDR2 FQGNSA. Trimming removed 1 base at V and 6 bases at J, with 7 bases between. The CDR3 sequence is CASSLDRAEQYF. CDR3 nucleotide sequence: TGTGCCAGCAGCTTAGATCGAGCCGAGCAGTACTTC.

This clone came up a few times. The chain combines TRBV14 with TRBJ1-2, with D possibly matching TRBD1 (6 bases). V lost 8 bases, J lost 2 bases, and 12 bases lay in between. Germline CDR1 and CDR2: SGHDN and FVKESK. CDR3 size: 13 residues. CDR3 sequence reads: CASARGVNYGYTF. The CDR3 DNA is TGTGCCAGCGCAAGGGGGGTGAACTATGGCTACACCTTC.

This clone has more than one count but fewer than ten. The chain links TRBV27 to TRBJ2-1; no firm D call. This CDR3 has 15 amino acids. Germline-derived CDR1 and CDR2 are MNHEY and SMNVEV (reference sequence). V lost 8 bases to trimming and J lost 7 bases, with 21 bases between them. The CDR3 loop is CASGRTGSGANEQFF. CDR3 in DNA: TGTGCCAGCGGACGGACCGGCTCAGGCGCAAATGAGCAGTTCTTC.

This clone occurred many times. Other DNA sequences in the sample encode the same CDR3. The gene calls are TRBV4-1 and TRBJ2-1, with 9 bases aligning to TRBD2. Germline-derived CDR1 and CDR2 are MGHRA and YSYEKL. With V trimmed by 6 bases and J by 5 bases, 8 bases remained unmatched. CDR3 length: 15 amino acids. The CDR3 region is CASRPGLAGNNEQFF. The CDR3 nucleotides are TGCGCCAGCAGACCCGGCCTAGCGGGAAACAATGAGCAGTTCTTC.